The sequence of this TCR beta chain was determined in a study of T cell responses to AZD1222 COVID-19 vaccine. In the case of this clone: Its specificity is not known.

With V trimmed by 6 bases and J by 4 bases, 4 bases remained unmatched. The CDR3 consists of 14 residues. CDR1 and CDR2 from the germline V gene are MNHEY and SVGAGI. The protocol was immunoSEQ multiplex PCR, while the TCRdb copy is restricted to in-frame clones and leaves out a portion. The sample contains some 110,000 clones, roughly nine tenths of which appear only once. Overall study results and limits: With two AZD1222 doses given, Spike-specific TCR breadth and depth both rose. Sampled repertoires all dated from after the peak T cell response. Spike-wide vaccine-associated CD4 TCRs dominated at 160-218 and 743-854.

This specimen consisted of peripheral blood, obtained on day 0 of AZD1222 vaccination. The receptor was isolated from an adult in good health. The chain joins TRBV6-5 to TRBJ1-3; 9 bases line up with TRBD1. In DNA, the CDR3 is TGTGCCAGCAGGATCGGACAGGGGGGAAACACCATATATTTT. Translated, it gives CASRIGQGGNTIYF.